These T cell receptor beta chains were read from a single sample in a study of PD-L1 blockade in urothelial cancer. Profiling relied on immunoSEQ multiplex PCR, and the TCRdb table lists in-frame clones only, not all of them. Of 46,000 or so clones in the sample, approximately 84% were seen once. Sequencing was performed on PBMCs, taken around atezolizumab (anti-PD-L1) treatment. These receptors came from a man aged 60 to 69 with urothelial cancer. Each CDR3 is given with its conserved first and last residue. The order of the fields is CDR3 length, J gene, clone size, V gene, D gene, CDR3 DNA, CDR3 protein. A D gene is named only where the DNA matches it firmly. Expanded clones get a size class; other rows say once, few or many, or leave the size out.

CDR3 length: 14
J gene: TRBJ2-7
clone size: once
V gene: TRBV5-4
D gene: TRBD1
CDR3 DNA: TGTGCCAGCAGCTTGGCCGGGACAGCTCCCCTCGTGTACTTC
CDR3 protein: CASSLAGTAPLVYF

CDR3 length: 18
J gene: TRBJ2-2
clone size: .
V gene: TRBV9
D gene: TRBD1
CDR3 DNA: TGTGCCAGCAGCGTTTTGCCCCCCCGGACAGGAGTCTCCGGGGAGCTGTTTTTT
CDR3 protein: CASSVLPPRTGVSGELFF

CDR3 length: 16
J gene: TRBJ1-5
clone size: .
V gene: TRBV5-6
D gene: .
CDR3 DNA: TGTGCCAGCAGCCCCAAGGCCTCCGGGAGCAATCAGCCCCAGCATTTT
CDR3 protein: CASSPKASGSNQPQHF

CDR3 length: 14
J gene: TRBJ1-1
clone size: .
V gene: TRBV2
D gene: TRBD1
CDR3 DNA: TGTGCCAGCAGCAACAGGGGGGGAGACACTGAAGCTTTCTTT
CDR3 protein: CASSNRGGDTEAFF

CDR3 length: 15
J gene: TRBJ2-7
clone size: .
V gene: TRBV10-3
D gene: .
CDR3 DNA: TGTGCCATCAGTGAATTGGCAGGGTCCACCTACGAGCAGTACTTC
CDR3 protein: CAISELAGSTYEQYF

CDR3 length: 16
J gene: TRBJ2-5
clone size: .
V gene: TRBV7-2
D gene: TRBD2
CDR3 DNA: TGTGCCAGCAGCCGGGGACTAGCGGGGGGAAGGGAGACCCAGTACTTC
CDR3 protein: CASSRGLAGGRETQYF

CDR3 length: 14
J gene: TRBJ2-5
clone size: few
V gene: TRBV9
D gene: TRBD2
CDR3 DNA: TGTGCCAGCAGCGTAGATCCGGGACTAGCGACCCAGTACTTC
CDR3 protein: CASSVDPGLATQYF

CDR3 length: 15
J gene: TRBJ2-7
clone size: once
V gene: TRBV5-1
D gene: TRBD2
CDR3 DNA: TGCGCCAGCAGCTTGGGAGCGGGGGGGCTGTACGAGCAGTACTTC
CDR3 protein: CASSLGAGGLYEQYF

CDR3 length: 14
J gene: TRBJ2-7
clone size: .
V gene: TRBV5-1
D gene: TRBD1
CDR3 DNA: TGCGCCAGCAGCGCGGGACAGGGCGGCTACGAGCAGTACTTC
CDR3 protein: CASSAGQGGYEQYF

CDR3 length: 17
J gene: TRBJ1-2
clone size: .
V gene: TRBV9
D gene: TRBD1
CDR3 DNA: TGTGCCAGCAGCGTAGCAGTTCAGGGACAGGGAAACTATGGCTACACCTTC
CDR3 protein: CASSVAVQGQGNYGYTF

CDR3 length: 15
J gene: TRBJ2-7
clone size: .
V gene: TRBV28
D gene: .
CDR3 DNA: TGTGCCAGCAGCCGTGCAGGGGACCGAAACTACGAGCAGTACTTC
CDR3 protein: CASSRAGDRNYEQYF

CDR3 length: 19
J gene: TRBJ1-3
clone size: once
V gene: TRBV4-1
D gene: TRBD1
CDR3 DNA: TGCGCCAGCAGCCAAGATCCCCCGACAGGGGGTTTCTCTGGAAACACCATATATTTT
CDR3 protein: CASSQDPPTGGFSGNTIYF

CDR3 length: 14
J gene: TRBJ1-2
clone size: .
V gene: TRBV5-1
D gene: .
CDR3 DNA: TGCGCCAGCAGCTTGGTAGACAACAACTATGGCTACACCTTC
CDR3 protein: CASSLVDNNYGYTF

CDR3 length: 15
J gene: TRBJ2-5
clone size: .
V gene: TRBV5-6
D gene: TRBD2
CDR3 DNA: TGTGCCAGCGGACCCCGGGGGGGCATGGGAGAGACCCAGTACTTC
CDR3 protein: CASGPRGGMGETQYF

CDR3 length: 16
J gene: TRBJ2-1
clone size: .
V gene: TRBV5-1
D gene: TRBD1
CDR3 DNA: TGCGCCAGCAGGGGGGGGACAGGGTCCTCCTACAATGAGCAGTTCTTC
CDR3 protein: CASRGGTGSSYNEQFF

CDR3 length: 16
J gene: TRBJ2-3
clone size: .
V gene: TRBV7-2
D gene: TRBD2
CDR3 DNA: TGTGCCAGCAGCTCCCGGACTAGCGGGGGGCAAGATACGCAGTATTTT
CDR3 protein: CASSSRTSGGQDTQYF

CDR3 length: 15
J gene: TRBJ1-5
clone size: .
V gene: TRBV15
D gene: .
CDR3 DNA: TGTGCCACCAGCAGAGTTACTCAGGGGCACCAGCCCCAGCATTTT
CDR3 protein: CATSRVTQGHQPQHF